These 26 T cell receptor beta chains were all obtained from the same sample, sequenced in a study of cytomegalovirus exposure and HLA in healthy donors. The PCR used 60 Vbeta and 13 Jbeta primers. Method: immunoSEQ multiplex PCR; TCRdb's copy keeps in-frame clones and lacks some. The sample records around 96,000 clones, around 60% being singletons. The sequencing input was PBMCs. These receptors were collected from a man aged 60 to 75 in good health and CMV-seronegative.

This clone occurred a few times. This sequence joins TRBV6-4 and TRBJ2-3; no firm D call. Germline-derived CDR1 and CDR2 are MRHNA and SNTAGT. The V end was cut by 4 bases, the J end by 4 bases, with 15 bases between. The CDR3 contains 15 residues. For the CDR3, the DNA is TGTGCCAGCAGTGCTGCTAGTACTGGCGCAGATACGCAGTATTTT. This translates into CASSAASTGADTQYF.

This sequence joins TRBV10-2 and TRBJ2-5; tentative D call: TRBD2 (6 bases). Trimming stripped 5 bases from V and 1 base from J, with 8 bases between. The CDR3 contains 13 residues. Germline assignment: CDR1 WSHSY and CDR2 SAAADI. The DNA of the CDR3 is TGCGCCAGCAGTTGGGACTTCCAAGAGACCCAGTACTTC. Residues: CASSWDFQETQYF.

This clone appeared a few times. V and J are TRBV19 and TRBJ1-2; the D gene is possibly TRBD1 (6 bases). V was shortened by 7 bases and J by 1 base, with 22 bases between the two germline ends. The CDR3 is made up of 17 amino acids. The germline CDR1 and CDR2 sequences are LNHDA and SQIVND (reference sequence). The CDR3 region is CASKGVAPGGLNYGYTF. In DNA form, the CDR3 reads TGTGCCAGTAAAGGCGTAGCGCCTGGGGGCCTTAACTATGGCTACACCTTC. The full variable domain, with the rest looked up from reference TRBV19 and TRBJ1-2, is DGGITQSPKYLFRKEGQNVTLSCEQNLNHDAMYWYRQDPGQGLRLIYYSQIVNDFQKGDIAEGYSVSREKKESFPLTVTSAQKNPTAFYLCASKGVAPGGLNYGYTFGSGTRLTVV.

The chain couples TRBV29-1 to TRBJ1-2; D is unresolved. Germline CDR1 reads SQVTM; CDR2 reads ANQGSEA. Trimming cost V 7 bases and J 4 bases, with 10 bases left between them. This CDR3 region has 11 residues. CDR3 DNA sequence: TGCAGCGGGTCCTATAGCTATGGCTACACCTTC. Residues: CSGSYSYGYTF. Looking up the rest from reference TRBV29-1 and TRBJ1-2 gives the full variable domain: SAVISQKPSRDICQRGTSLTIQCQVDSQVTMMFWYRQQPGQSLTLIATANQGSEATYESGFVIDKFPISRPNLTFSTLTVSNMSPEDSSIYLCSGSYSYGYTFGSGTRLTVV.

V is TRBV7-6 and J is TRBJ1-5, with D perhaps matching TRBD1 (6 bases). CDR3 length: 15 residues. V was pared by 5 bases and J by 2 bases, with 13 bases between. Germline CDR1 reads SGHVS; CDR2 reads FNYEAQ. The CDR3 region is CASSDIAGGNQPQHF. CDR3 nucleotide sequence: TGTGCCAGCAGCGATATAGCAGGGGGCAATCAGCCCCAGCATTTT.

The V gene is TRBV29-1, the J gene TRBJ2-1; 8 bases map to TRBD1. The CDR3 loop spans 14 amino acids. V shed 0 bases and J 8 bases; nucleotides not matched to a gene: 6. Germline CDR1 and CDR2: SQVTM and ANQGSEA. The CDR3 bases are TGCAGCGTTGAAGAGCAGGGGGCGATCTATGAGCAGTTCTTC. Translation gives CSVEEQGAIYEQFF.

The chain combines TRBV9 with TRBJ2-3; 10 nucleotides align to TRBD1. The CDR3 has 15 residues. Germline V lookup: CDR1 SGDLS, CDR2 YYNGEE. J lost 1 base, V lost 7 bases, and 6 bases had no gene match. In DNA, the CDR3 is TGTGCCAGCGGGGGACAGGGGCTCGGCACAGATACGCAGTATTTT. This gives the protein CASGGQGLGTDTQYF.

The chain links TRBV5-6 to TRBJ1-4; 8 positions match TRBD1. Germline trimming cut 0 bases from V and 2 bases from J; bases unmatched to any gene: 3. Per the germline V gene, CDR1 is SGHDT and CDR2 is YYEEEE. This CDR3 comprises 16 residues. The DNA for the CDR3 is TGTGCCAGCAGCTTGGTCACAGGGGGTACTAATGAAAAACTGTTTTTT. Its protein product is CASSLVTGGTNEKLFF.

This chain joins TRBV10-3 and TRBJ1-1; TRBD1 matches at 7 bases. V dropped 4 bases and J dropped 4; count of bases not matched to a gene: 3. Germline CDR1 is ENHRY and CDR2 is SYGVKD. The CDR3 totals 13 residues. Here the CDR3 DNA reads TGTGCCATCAGTGGACAGGGTCTCACTGAAGCTTTCTTT. Its translation is CAISGQGLTEAFF.

The sample holds a few counts of this clone. J is TRBJ2-5 and V is TRBV10-2; 13 nucleotides align to TRBD2. Unmatched junction bases numbered 2, after V lost 4 bases and J lost 0 bases. Germline values: CDR1 WSHSY, CDR2 SAAADI. The CDR3 loop spans 16 amino acids. CDR3 DNA sequence: TGCGCCAGCAGTGCGGGACTAGCGGGAAACCAAGAGACCCAGTACTTC. The encoded protein is CASSAGLAGNQETQYF.

The chain carries TRBV19 and TRBJ2-7, with 8 bases identical to TRBD1. CDR3 length equals 14 residues. The V and J ends lost 6 bases and 3 bases, in that order; junction bases with no gene match: 7. Germline V gene sequence: CDR1 LNHDA, CDR2 SQIVND (reference sequence). The CDR3 is CASSGTGTGYEQYF. Here the CDR3 DNA reads TGTGCCAGTAGCGGAACCGGGACAGGCTACGAGCAGTACTTC.

The genes are TRBV29-1 and TRBJ2-3; D may be TRBD2 (5 bases). This CDR3 has 14 residues. V gave up 3 bases and J gave up 3 bases, with 13 bases separating them. Germline CDR1 SQVTM, CDR2 ANQGSEA. The chain's CDR3 is CSVDADGGTDTQYF. The CDR3 DNA reads TGCAGCGTTGATGCCGACGGAGGTACAGATACGCAGTATTTT.

The rearrangement links TRBV19 to TRBJ1-4; 10 bases fit TRBD1. Germline trimming cut 3 bases from V and 6 bases from J; bases unmatched to any gene: 1. CDR1 is LNHDA and CDR2 is SQIVND in the germline V gene (reference sequence). The CDR3 spans 14 residues. CDR3 DNA: TGTGCCAGTAGTATCGACAGGGGGCATGAAAAACTGTTTTTT. This translates into CASSIDRGHEKLFF.

CDR3 sequence: CASSLVASTDTQYF. The CDR3 DNA follows: TGTGCCAGCAGCTTAGTAGCCTCCACAGATACGCAGTATTTT. The V and J genes are TRBV11-3 and TRBJ2-3; unclear D gene. The CDR3 is 14 residues long. Germline values: CDR1 SGHNT, CDR2 YENEEA. Trimming took off 1 base at V and 2 bases at J, with 7 bases between the two ends.

J is TRBJ2-7 and V is TRBV6-1; 9 bases map to TRBD1. Germline-derived CDR1 and CDR2 are MNHNS and SASEGT. V shed 2 bases and J 4 bases; nucleotides not matched to a gene: 15. The CDR3 is made up of 18 amino acids. CDR3 residues: CASSERPVQGAFGYEQYF. The CDR3 region has the DNA TGTGCCAGCAGTGAAAGGCCCGTACAGGGGGCGTTTGGATACGAGCAGTACTTC.

The CDR3: CASSLAESPPQHF. CDR3 bases: TGTGCCAGCAGCTTAGCGGAGTCCCCGCCCCAGCATTTT. The rearrangement joins TRBV7-9 to TRBJ1-5; D remains unclear. V was trimmed by 0 bases and J by 9 bases, leaving 9 bases between them. This CDR3 comprises 13 residues. The germline CDR1 and CDR2 sequences are SEHNR and FQNEAQ (reference sequence).

The genes are TRBV10-3 and TRBJ2-7; D is undetermined. The length of the CDR3 is 12 residues. V was clipped by 11 bases and J by 3 bases, with 14 bases between them. CDR1 is ENHRY and CDR2 is SYGVKD in the germline V gene. CDR3 nucleotide sequence: TGTGCCTCCGGCCAGGCCGACTACGAGCAGTACTTC. This translates into CASGQADYEQYF.

J is TRBJ2-7 and V is TRBV10-1; tentatively, D is TRBD1 (5 bases). Between the trimmed V and J ends, which lost 0 bases and 12 bases, there was a span of 12 bases. The length of the CDR3 is 12 residues. Germline V gives CDR1 WNHNN, CDR2 SYGVQD (reference sequence). CDR3 residues: CASSESGLLWYF. CDR3 nucleotide sequence: TGCGCCAGCAGTGAGTCGGGGCTCCTATGGTACTTC.

This clone was seen more than once but under ten times. This chain connects TRBV5-6 to TRBJ2-1; TRBD2 matches 10 bases. The germline CDR1 and CDR2 sequences are SGHDT and YYEEEE. This CDR3 comprises 16 residues. V lost 0 bases, J lost 3 bases, and 3 bases stayed unmatched. This chain's CDR3 is CASSLEGLASYNEQFF. The CDR3 DNA follows: TGTGCCAGCAGCTTGGAGGGACTAGCGAGCTACAATGAGCAGTTCTTC.

This chain uses TRBV7-9 with TRBJ2-1, with TRBD2 matching over 10 bases. The CDR3 has 14 amino acids. Germline CDR1 is SEHNR and CDR2 is FQNEAQ (reference sequence). After removal of 4 bases from V and 12 bases from J, the junction contained 9 bases not matched to a gene. The DNA for the CDR3 is TGTGCCAGCAGCTCAAAGGGTCTAGCGGGAGCGCAGTTCTTC. The encoded protein is CASSSKGLAGAQFF.

The V gene is TRBV7-3, the J gene TRBJ2-2; the match to TRBD1 covers 8 bases. CDR1 is SGHTA, CDR2 FQGTGA, per germline. The CDR3 length is 16 residues. The junction had 10 bases not matched to a gene; V was cut back by 5 bases and J by 5 bases. CDR3 residues: CASSALTGGGTGELFF. The CDR3 DNA reads TGTGCCAGCAGCGCACTAACAGGGGGAGGAACCGGGGAGCTGTTTTTT.

As for this clone: One junction end does not reproduce the germline sequence, and a read error may be involved. The chain is built from TRBV7-3 and TRBJ1-1, with TRBD1 as a possible D gene (6 bases). Germline V gene lookup returns CDR1 SGHTA and CDR2 FQGTGA. This CDR3 has 11 residues. CDR3 sequence (DNA): TGTGCCAGCATGAGGGACACCCAAATCTCCTTT. This codes for CASMRDTQISF.

V and J are TRBV30 and TRBJ2-7; D call uncertain. The germline CDR1 and CDR2 sequences are GTSNPN and SVGIG (reference sequence). This CDR3 has 14 residues. Trimming pared 3 bases from V and 3 bases from J, leaving 15 bases between. The CDR3 bases are TGTGCCTGGAGGTCCCGCCAGGTTTTCTACGAGCAGTACTTC. It translates to CAWRSRQVFYEQYF.

The J gene is TRBJ2-5, the V gene TRBV20-1, with D possibly TRBD2 on 5 matching bases. There are 10 residues in the CDR3. With 1 base removed from V and 9 bases from J, the gap between germline ends came to 6 bases. Germline assignment: CDR1 DFQATT and CDR2 SNEGSKA (reference sequence). The CDR3 bases are TGCAGTGCTAGAGTCGGGGCCCAGTACTTC. As protein: CSARVGAQYF.

This chain uses TRBV27 with TRBJ1-1; D is possibly TRBD1 (6 bases). The germline V gene encodes CDR1 MNHEY and CDR2 SMNVEV (reference sequence). The CDR3 covers 13 residues. The germline V and J ends were trimmed by 2 bases and 4 bases, with 8 bases remaining between them. The CDR3 bases are TGTGCCAGCAGTTTAGGACAGAGCACTGAAGCTTTCTTT. Translating gives CASSLGQSTEAFF.

The V call is TRBV7-9, the J call TRBJ2-2, with D possibly matching TRBD1 (6 bases). This CDR3 comprises 15 residues. Trimming removed 4 bases from V and 1 base from J, with 10 bases in between. In germline, CDR1 is SEHNR, CDR2 FQNEAQ (reference sequence). CDR3 sequence (DNA): TGTGCCAGCAGCTCCATGGGACAGAACACCGGGGAGCTGTTTTTT. Amino acids: CASSSMGQNTGELFF.